This T cell receptor beta chain was sequenced during a study of T cells in Graves' hyperthyroidism and ophthalmopathy. Researchers took RNA transcripts and amplified the TCR beta CDR3 regions from them. First-round RT-PCR of the TCR CDR3 relied on the HTBI primer set. TCRdb processed the multiplex PCR reads anew with MiXCR; each CDR3 protein has one entry. This sample has about 350,000 distinct CDR3 sequences; around 18% occur once, and the top ten carry around a sixth. This clonotype was counted at least ten times. This sequence originates from a middle-aged woman with Graves' ophthalmopathy. Sequencing was done on a sample of blood.

For the CDR3, the DNA is TGCAGTGCTAGAGCGGGACTAGCCTACGAGCAGTACTTC. Translating it yields CSARAGLAYEQYF. The genes are TRBV20-1 and TRBJ2-7; 8 positions match TRBD2. Germline loops: CDR1 DFQATT, CDR2 SNEGSKA (reference sequence). V lost 1 base to trimming and J lost 2 bases; unmatched junction nucleotides: 1. The CDR3 totals 13 residues.